Presented here are 25 T cell receptor beta chains from one specimen sequenced in a study of T-cell reconstitution after alpha-beta-depleted transplantation in children. Preparation of the TCRbeta library used unique molecular identifiers. TCRdb re-derived calls from the PCR reads in MiXCR, one entry per CDR3 protein. The data show 600,000 or so distinct CDR3 sequences, with more than 20% seen just once and around an eighth held by the top ten. This specimen was PBMCs, mostly from graft donor cells, taken 360 days after TCRalphabeta/CD19-depleted stem cell transplant. The receptors stem from a boy younger than two who had a stem cell transplant for acute myeloid leukemia, so the T cells may come from the graft donor.

This clonotype was recorded many times. The chain has TRBV2 and TRBJ2-1, with a possible D match to TRBD2 (5 bases). V was trimmed by 7 bases and J by 7 bases, leaving 8 bases between them. CDR1 is SNHLY and CDR2 is FYNNEI in the germline V gene. This CDR3 has 11 amino acids. CDR3 protein: CASTGWNEQFF. CDR3 DNA sequence: TGTGCCAGCACGGGGTGGAATGAGCAGTTCTTC.

This clonotype came up a few times. The chain joins TRBV12-3 or TRBV12-4 to TRBJ1-1; 7 bases are a match to TRBD1. J gave up 3 bases and V 6 bases, and 4 bases lay outside the gene matches. The CDR3 extends over 13 amino acids. The CDR3 nucleotides read TGTGCCAGCAGAACAGGGGTGGACACTGAAGCTTTCTTT. The encoded protein is CASRTGVDTEAFF.

There are a few counts of this clonotype. CDR3 sequence reads: CSAWIDRDYGYTF. DNA for the CDR3: TGCAGTGCTTGGATCGACAGGGACTATGGCTACACCTTC. The chain links TRBV20-1 to TRBJ1-2, with 7 bases lining up with TRBD1. This CDR3 has 13 amino acids. Germline trimming cut 5 bases from V and 3 bases from J; bases unmatched to any gene: 6. Germline CDR1 is DFQATT and CDR2 is SNEGSKA (reference sequence).

The CDR3 region has the DNA TGTGCCAGCAGTTTAATCCGGGGGTCCCCCGGGACAGGGCAGGAGACCCAGTACTTC. Translating it yields CASSLIRGSPGTGQETQYF. The J gene is TRBJ2-5, the V gene TRBV12-3 or TRBV12-4; 9 positions match TRBD1. Trimming took 2 bases from V and 5 from J; bases not matched to a gene: 18. The CDR3 length is 19 residues.

DNA of the CDR3: TGCAGTGTAGGGAAAGAACAAGAGACCCAGTACTTC. It translates to CSVGKEQETQYF. This sequence joins TRBV20-1 and TRBJ2-5; D call uncertain. CDR1 and CDR2 from the germline V gene are DFQATT and SNEGSKA (reference sequence). This CDR3 is 12 amino acids long. V gave up 7 bases and J gave up 2 bases, with 11 bases separating them.

This clonotype was observed at least ten times. J is TRBJ2-5 and V is TRBV5-1; D unresolved. CDR3 length: 12 amino acids. The germline gives CDR1 SGHRS, CDR2 YFSETQ. The V end lost 2 bases, the J end lost 0 bases, and 2 bases lay between the germline ends. The CDR3 is CASSFNQETQYF. DNA for the CDR3: TGCGCCAGCAGCTTCAACCAAGAGACCCAGTACTTC.

DNA of the CDR3: TGCAGTGCTCCCAGATGGGACACTGAAGCTTTCTTT. Protein: CSAPRWDTEAFF. This chain connects TRBV20-1 to TRBJ1-1; D not certain. Germline V gene data show CDR1 as DFQATT and CDR2 as SNEGSKA (reference sequence). V was clipped by 5 bases and J by 3 bases, with 10 bases between them. This CDR3 has 12 amino acids.

A few counts support this clonotype. This rearrangement joins TRBV28 to TRBJ2-7; D not certain. Trimming removed 4 bases at V and 5 bases at J, with 15 bases between. The germline gives CDR1 MDHEN, CDR2 SYDVKM. The CDR3 has 14 amino acids. The CDR3 loop reads CASSSGRVTDEQYV. In DNA form, the CDR3 reads TGTGCCAGCAGTTCTGGCCGGGTAACGGACGAGCAGTACGTC.

In regard to this clonotype: One junction end disagrees with the germline gene, perhaps due to a read error. The V gene is TRBV12-3 or TRBV12-4, the J gene TRBJ2-2, with 8 positions matching TRBD2. This CDR3 comprises 14 residues. CDR3 sequence (DNA): TGTGCCAGCAGCTTAGGGACTAGGGCCGGGGAGCTGTTTTTT. Its translation: CASSLGTRAGELFF.

J is TRBJ1-2 and V is TRBV7-2; D unresolved. The V end lost 2 bases, the J end lost 3 bases, and 10 bases lay between the germline ends. The CDR3 length is 14 residues. The germline gives CDR1 SGHTA, CDR2 FQGNSA. The CDR3: CASSLLLEDYGYTF. In DNA form, the CDR3 reads TGTGCCAGCAGCTTACTATTGGAAGACTATGGCTACACCTTC.

This chain joins TRBV5-1 and TRBJ2-2; no reliable D call. This CDR3 is 16 amino acids long. Trimming shortened V by 4 bases and J by 1 base, and 14 bases separated the two germline ends. Germline V lookup: CDR1 SGHRS, CDR2 YFSETQ. DNA for the CDR3: TGCGCCAGCAGCGCTCGGCTGGCAGGGAACACCGGGGAGCTGTTTTTT. Amino acids: CASSARLAGNTGELFF.

This clonotype was counted only a few times. This rearrangement joins TRBV6-5 to TRBJ2-3, with 7 nucleotides matching TRBD2. CDR1 and CDR2 from the germline V gene are MNHEY and SVGAGI. V shed 0 bases and J 5 bases; nucleotides not matched to a gene: 8. The CDR3 consists of 16 residues. The CDR3 DNA reads as TGTGCCAGCAGTTACTCGGCCAGCGGGGCCGTAGATACGCAGTATTTT. Translated: CASSYSASGAVDTQYF.

Comments on this clonotype: A much larger clone differs by one base, so this may be a read error. The CDR3 DNA follows: TGTGCCGGCAGCTTTAGCGGGGGCCACAATGAGCAGTTCTTC. Amino acid sequence: CAGSFSGGHNEQFF. The chain recombines TRBV5-5 with TRBJ2-1, with TRBD2 identical over 9 bases. This CDR3 has 14 amino acids. Germline V CDR1 and CDR2: SGHKS, YYEKEE (reference sequence).

This clonotype was seen a single time. This chain uses TRBV11-3 with TRBJ2-7; perhaps D is TRBD1 or TRBD2 (6 bases each). The CDR3 covers 15 residues. Germline V gene sequence: CDR1 SGHNT, CDR2 YENEEA. Trimming pared 4 bases from V and 7 bases from J, leaving 20 bases between. CDR3: CASSSDGGWGEEQYF. CDR3 nucleotide sequence: TGTGCCAGCAGCTCAGACGGGGGCTGGGGAGAAGAGCAGTACTTC.

This clonotype appeared a few times. The chain combines TRBV15 with TRBJ1-5, with D maybe TRBD1 (5 bases). Trimming took 4 bases from V and 0 from J, leaving 10 bases between them. This CDR3 has 15 residues. In germline, CDR1 is LNHNV, CDR2 YYDKDF (reference sequence). CDR3 DNA: TGTGCCACCAGCAAGACAGAGAGTAGCAATCAGCCCCAGCATTTT. Its translation is CATSKTESSNQPQHF.

This clonotype was detected many times. The rearrangement uses TRBV12-3 or TRBV12-4 and TRBJ2-5; 8 positions agree with TRBD2. V shed 4 bases, J shed 1 base, and the junction held 2 bases outside the gene matches. The CDR3 spans 14 residues. CDR3 residues: CASSSTSGQETQYF. CDR3 DNA sequence: TGTGCCAGCAGTTCAACTAGCGGCCAAGAGACCCAGTACTTC.

In its sample, this clonotype was seen a few times. The chain links TRBV5-1 to TRBJ2-1; no clear D gene. V gave up 0 bases and J gave up 1 base, with 11 bases separating them. The CDR3 contains 16 residues. Germline V lookup: CDR1 SGHRS, CDR2 YFSETQ. Written as DNA, the CDR3 is TGCGCCAGCAGCTTGGCCCCTGGAAGGTCCTACAATGAGCAGTTCTTC. It codes for CASSLAPGRSYNEQFF.

This clonotype showed up just a few times. The chain recombines TRBV15 with TRBJ1-2, with D possibly being TRBD1 (5 bases). The V gene's germline CDR1 is LNHNV and CDR2 YYDKDF (reference sequence). The V gene lost 0 bases and the J gene lost 2 bases, with 13 bases spanning the gap. The CDR3 is made up of 16 amino acids. CDR3: CATSRDWGLDNYGYTF. Here the CDR3 DNA reads TGTGCCACCAGCAGAGATTGGGGACTGGACAACTATGGCTACACCTTC.

This clonotype has only a few counts. V gene TRBV10-3 combines with J gene TRBJ1-2; 9 bases are shared with TRBD1. Unmatched junction bases numbered 11, after V lost 7 bases and J lost 8 bases. Germline-derived CDR1 and CDR2 are ENHRY and SYGVKD. The CDR3 is made up of 14 amino acids. The CDR3 sequence is CAITQGAQAGGYTF. In DNA, the CDR3 is TGTGCCATCACACAGGGGGCGCAAGCCGGCGGCTACACCTTC.

The sample holds many counts of this clonotype. V is TRBV20-1 and J is TRBJ1-6; D possibly corresponds to TRBD1 (5 bases). CDR1 DFQATT and CDR2 SNEGSKA come from the germline V gene (reference sequence). The CDR3 has 13 residues. V lost 6 bases and J 10 bases, leaving 16 bases between the germline ends. Written as DNA, the CDR3 is TGCAGTGCGGGGGAGGGTGCTGCCTCACCCCTCCACTTT. Residues: CSAGEGAASPLHF.

This clonotype was seen a handful of times. This chain joins TRBV10-3 and TRBJ2-5; TRBD2 matches 10 bases. The V gene end was trimmed by 4 bases and the J gene end by 5 bases; junction bases not matched to a gene: 7. The CDR3 consists of 15 residues. Germline assignment: CDR1 ENHRY and CDR2 SYGVKD. The CDR3 reads CAISARLAGVETQYF. CDR3 coding DNA: TGTGCCATCAGTGCTCGCCTAGCGGGGGTTGAGACCCAGTACTTC.

This clonotype was recorded at least ten times. CDR3 amino acids: CASSLLGGGRDTQYF. Here the CDR3 DNA reads TGTGCCAGCAGTTTATTGGGCGGTGGGAGAGATACGCAGTATTTT. The chain employs TRBV12-3 or TRBV12-4 and TRBJ2-3, with TRBD2 as a possible D gene (5 bases). V lost 2 bases and J lost 5, with 14 bases in between. The CDR3 totals 15 residues.

V gene TRBV5-5 combines with J gene TRBJ1-1, with TRBD1 as a possible D gene (5 bases). The V gene's germline CDR1 is SGHKS and CDR2 YYEKEE (reference sequence). V was cut by 1 base and J by 5 bases, with 15 bases left in between. The CDR3 has 15 residues. The CDR3 DNA reads as TGTGCCAGCAGCTTGATGGACAATGTGGGAACTGAAGCTTTCTTT. Translated, it gives CASSLMDNVGTEAFF.

In its sample, this clonotype was seen a few times. This chain connects TRBV6-5 to TRBJ1-1; 11 bases map to TRBD1. J gave up 7 bases and V 2 bases, and 12 bases lay outside the gene matches. Germline-derived CDR1 and CDR2 are MNHEY and SVGAGI. The CDR3 extends over 17 amino acids. The CDR3 DNA reads TGTGCCAGCAGTTACCTCTATGGACAGGGGGCGAGGGGTGAAGCTTTCTTT. This gives the protein CASSYLYGQGARGEAFF.

Only a few counts were recorded for this clonotype. The chain links TRBV29-1 to TRBJ2-7; possibly TRBD1 for D (6 bases). V lost 1 base to trimming and J lost 6 bases, with 25 bases between them. Germline V gives CDR1 SQVTM, CDR2 ANQGSEA. CDR3 length: 17 residues. CDR3 nucleotide sequence: TGCAGCGTTGAAGCCCCGAGCCAGGGCAGGGTAGGGGGCGAGCAGTACTTC. The encoded protein is CSVEAPSQGRVGGEQYF.